The rows below give T cell receptor beta chains drawn from one sample of a study of cytomegalovirus exposure and HLA in healthy donors. Generated by immunoSEQ multiplex PCR, the TCRdb table keeps only in-frame clones and is missing some. The repertoire holds 100,000 to 150,000 clones, around three fifths seen once, with 2.4% in the top ten. Sequenced: PBMCs. The receptors originated from a woman aged 40 to 50 in good health and CMV-seronegative. CDR3s include the opening cysteine and the closing phenylalanine or tryptophan. The D gene is left open where the match is weak. The size entry is marked missing in some rows and otherwise reads once, few, many or a size class.

-	TRBJ2-7	TRBV29-1	-	TGCAGCGTTGTGGAGGGGTCGAGCTCCTACGAGCAGTACTTC	CSVVEGSSSYEQYF
few	TRBJ2-1	TRBV5-1	TRBD2	TGCGCCAGCAGCCGGACTAGCGGGGGGTACAATGAGCAGTTCTTC	CASSRTSGGYNEQFF
-	TRBJ2-1	TRBV7-9	TRBD2	TGTGCCAGCAGCTTGGGGACTAGCGAGGTCAATGAGCAGTTCTTC	CASSLGTSEVNEQFF
-	TRBJ1-5	TRBV19	-	TGTGCCAGTAGTATTGGCACAGCCGTTAATCAGCCCCAGCATTTT	CASSIGTAVNQPQHF
few	TRBJ2-1	TRBV19	TRBD2	TGTGCCAGTAGTATATCCCTAGCGGGGGGCTGGAATGAGCAGTTCTTC	CASSISLAGGWNEQFF
few	TRBJ1-2	TRBV5-1	-	TGCGCCAGCAGCTTACAGCCGGATTCCCAGGCGGGCTACACCTTC	CASSLQPDSQAGYTF
-	TRBJ2-2	TRBV5-6	-	TGTGCCAGCAGCCCCTGGAACACCGGGGAGCTGTTTTTT	CASSPWNTGELFF
few	TRBJ2-5	TRBV13	TRBD1	TGTGCCAGCAGCCGGGACAGGGAAGAGACCCAGTACTTC	CASSRDREETQYF
-	TRBJ1-1	TRBV5-4	-	TGTGCCAGCAGCAGTCGCGAGGAAAACACTGAAGCTTTCTTT	CASSSREENTEAFF
-	TRBJ1-5	TRBV6-1	-	TGTGCCAGCAGCTTAACAGGGTCGCGCAATCAGCCCCAGCATTTT	CASSLTGSRNQPQHF
-	TRBJ1-5	TRBV29-1	TRBD1	TGCAGCGCGTGGGACAGGGAAAATCAGCCCCAGCATTTT	CSAWDRENQPQHF
few	TRBJ2-7	TRBV6-5	TRBD2	TGTGCCAGCAGTTATGGGACTAGGACTTACGAGCAGTACTTC	CASSYGTRTYEQYF
-	TRBJ1-3	TRBV9	-	TGTGCCAGCAGCGTAACAGGCGACAGGCTGAGAAACACCATATATTTT	CASSVTGDRLRNTIYF
-	TRBJ2-1	TRBV2	TRBD2	TGTGCCAGCAGCGGACTAGCGGGGGGTAATAGTGAGCAGTTCTTC	CASSGLAGGNSEQFF
-	TRBJ1-2	TRBV19	-	TGTGCCAGTATGGCGGCAGGGGCCTATGGCTACACCTTC	CASMAAGAYGYTF
-	TRBJ1-5	TRBV19	-	TGTGCCAGTAGTACCCCCGGGAGAGATCCCTGGCAGCCCCAGCATTTT	CASSTPGRDPWQPQHF
-	TRBJ2-5	TRBV4-2	-	TGTGCCAGCAGCCAAGGGCTATGGGAGAGGGAGACCCAGTACTTC	CASSQGLWERETQYF
-	TRBJ1-2	TRBV9	TRBD1	TGTGCCAGCAGCGTAGATAGGGGGCTTAATGGCTACACCTTC	CASSVDRGLNGYTF
-	TRBJ1-2	TRBV6-1	TRBD1	TGTGCCAGCACTATGACAGGGAACTATGGCTACACCTTC	CASTMTGNYGYTF
-	TRBJ2-7	TRBV19	-	TGTGCCAGTAGTCCCTCGTGGACACGAACCTCCTACGAGCAGTACTTC	CASSPSWTRTSYEQYF
few	TRBJ2-7	TRBV11-2	-	TGTGCCAGCAGCTTAGGAGGGACCTACGAGCAGTACTTC	CASSLGGTYEQYF
few	TRBJ1-6	TRBV6-5	TRBD1	TGTGCCAGCAGTTACTCGATGGGACAGAGGAATTCACCCCTCCACTTT	CASSYSMGQRNSPLHF
-	TRBJ1-2	TRBV6-1	-	TGTGCCAGCAGTGAGGCCGGGACATGGGACAACTATGGCTACACCTTC	CASSEAGTWDNYGYTF
-	TRBJ2-3	TRBV10-3	-	TGTGCCATCAGTGAGTCGAAGAGGGGCACAGATACGCAGTATTTT	CAISESKRGTDTQYF
-	TRBJ1-4	TRBV7-2	TRBD1	TGTGCCAGCAGCTCGGGACAGGTATATGAAAAACTGTTTTTT	CASSSGQVYEKLFF
-	TRBJ2-7	TRBV5-8	-	TGTGCCAGCAGCCCTTCCTATGGACAGTCCTACGAGCAGTACTTC	CASSPSYGQSYEQYF
-	TRBJ1-2	TRBV6-6	TRBD1	TGTGCCAGCAGTCATGCCGGGACAGGGAACTCCACCTTC	CASSHAGTGNSTF
-	TRBJ2-3	TRBV5-6	TRBD2	TGTGCCAGCAGCTTGGGGGCGGGGGGTGATACGCAGTATTTT	CASSLGAGGDTQYF
-	TRBJ2-4	TRBV28	TRBD1	TGTGCCAGCAGTTTAATCGGGACAGGGGGGTTAGCCAAAAACATTCAGTACTTC	CASSLIGTGGLAKNIQYF
few	TRBJ1-4	TRBV4-1	-	TGCGCCAGCAGCCAAGATTTCGATAGACCGGGGACTAATGAAAAACTGTTTTTT	CASSQDFDRPGTNEKLFF
-	TRBJ2-3	TRBV4-1	-	TGCGCCAGCAGCCAAGATGAGGGACAACCCGGCCCACGGAGAACGCAGTATTTT	CASSQDEGQPGPRRTQYF
-	TRBJ2-3	TRBV10-3	TRBD2	TGTGCCATCAGTGGTCCCGGGACTATTGTGGGCCCCACAGATACGCAGTATTTT	CAISGPGTIVGPTDTQYF
-	TRBJ2-1	TRBV6-1	TRBD2	TGTGCCAGCAGTGAAGCGCCCGGCAGGGGACTAGCGGGGTTTGATGAGCAGTTCTTC	CASSEAPGRGLAGFDEQFF
-	TRBJ2-7	TRBV19	TRBD1	TGTGCCAGTAGTGACAGGGCCTCCTACGAGCAGTACTTC	CASSDRASYEQYF
once	TRBJ2-5	TRBV19	TRBD1	TGTGCCAGTAGTATAGTCGGGACAGGGGCGGGGGAGACCCAGTACTTC	CASSIVGTGAGETQYF
-	TRBJ2-3	TRBV28	TRBD1	TGTGCCAGCAGAACAGGGGGCGGCGATACGCAGTATTTT	CASRTGGGDTQYF
few	TRBJ1-6	TRBV18	TRBD1	TGTGCCAGCTCACCTTCGGGGCAGGGGGTAGATTCACCCCTCCACTTT	CASSPSGQGVDSPLHF
-	TRBJ1-5	TRBV6-6	-	TGTGCAAGCACGTTGAGCAATCAGCCCCAGCATTTT	CASTLSNQPQHF
-	TRBJ1-1	TRBV29-1	-	TGCAGCGTTGAAAGGCGAGGACAGATGGACACTGAAGCTTTCTTT	CSVERRGQMDTEAFF
-	TRBJ2-5	TRBV29-1	-	TGCAGCGTTGGGGCCCCCCGGAAAGAGACCCAGTACTTC	CSVGAPRKETQYF
-	TRBJ2-5	TRBV7-3	TRBD1	TGTGCCAGCAGCCCTCACGGACAGGGTGGAGAGACCCAGTACTTC	CASSPHGQGGETQYF
many	TRBJ2-7	TRBV27	-	TGTGCCAGCAGTCCGGGGAATTTCTACGAGCAGTACTTC	CASSPGNFYEQYF
-	TRBJ2-1	TRBV30	-	TGTGCCTGGAGTGTTCAGGGACTCCTCCACAATGAGCAGTTCTTC	CAWSVQGLLHNEQFF
few	TRBJ1-1	TRBV19	-	TGTGCCAGTAGTATGGAGTTCTCCACTGAAGCTTTCTTT	CASSMEFSTEAFF
-	TRBJ2-1	TRBV2	TRBD2	TGTGCCAGCTCCTTTTCGCCGCGGGGGGGAGGTATAAATGAGCAGTTCTTC	CASSFSPRGGGINEQFF
-	TRBJ2-7	TRBV4-2	TRBD2	TGTGCCAGCAGCCAAGACTGGACTAGCGGGCGGTACGAGCAGTACTTC	CASSQDWTSGRYEQYF
-	TRBJ2-5	TRBV20-1	-	TGCAGTGCTCTGCAAGAGACCCAGTACTTC	CSALQETQYF
-	TRBJ1-1	TRBV6-1	-	TGTGCCAGCGGGAGTCAGCAGAACACTGAAGCTTTCTTT	CASGSQQNTEAFF
-	TRBJ2-5	TRBV18	-	TGTGCCAGCTCACCAAGGGGTTCCGAAGAGACCCAGTACTTC	CASSPRGSEETQYF
-	TRBJ2-2	TRBV11-1	-	TGTGCCAGCAGCTTCACGGGGACCGGGGAGCTGTTTTTT	CASSFTGTGELFF
-	TRBJ1-1	TRBV30	TRBD1	TGTGCCTGGAGTATGGGACAGGGGGCTGAAGCTTTCTTT	CAWSMGQGAEAFF
-	TRBJ1-4	TRBV18	-	TGTGCCAGCTCACCAGCTTCTGGAATGGGCGAAAAACTGTTTTTT	CASSPASGMGEKLFF
-	TRBJ1-1	TRBV12-5	-	TGTGCTAGTGGCTGGCACGCGGGACGCAAGAACACTGAAGCTTTCTTT	CASGWHAGRKNTEAFF
-	TRBJ2-7	TRBV14	-	TGTGCCAGCAGCCCCAGGGGCAGGGGCTCCTACGAGCAGTACTTC	CASSPRGRGSYEQYF
-	TRBJ1-4	TRBV9	-	TGTGCCAGCAGCGTCGGGGGTATGGCAGGGAGATTGGAAAAACTGTTTTTT	CASSVGGMAGRLEKLFF
-	TRBJ2-1	TRBV28	-	TGTGCCAGCAGGGAGGTGAGCAATGAGCAGTTCTTC	CASREVSNEQFF
-	TRBJ1-3	TRBV4-1	-	TGCGCCAGCAGCCAAGATACAGGTAGCGGAAACACCATATATTTT	CASSQDTGSGNTIYF